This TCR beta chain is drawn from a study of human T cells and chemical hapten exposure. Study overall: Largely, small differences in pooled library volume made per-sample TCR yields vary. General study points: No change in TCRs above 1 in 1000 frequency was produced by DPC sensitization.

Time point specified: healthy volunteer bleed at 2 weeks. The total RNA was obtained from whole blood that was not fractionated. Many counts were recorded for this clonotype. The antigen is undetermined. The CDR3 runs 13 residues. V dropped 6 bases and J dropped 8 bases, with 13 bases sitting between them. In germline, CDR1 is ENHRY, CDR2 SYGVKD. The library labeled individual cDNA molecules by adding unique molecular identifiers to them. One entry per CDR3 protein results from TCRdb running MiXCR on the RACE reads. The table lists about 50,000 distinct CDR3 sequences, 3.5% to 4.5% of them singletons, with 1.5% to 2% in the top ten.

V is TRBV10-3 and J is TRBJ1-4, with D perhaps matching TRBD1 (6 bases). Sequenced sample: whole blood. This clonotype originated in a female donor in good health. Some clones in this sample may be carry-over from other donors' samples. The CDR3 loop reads CAIRGGAGEKLFF. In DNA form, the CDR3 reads TGTGCCATCAGGGGGGGCGCAGGGGAAAAACTGTTTTTT.